A single TCR beta chain is shown here with its context. This record belongs to a study of blood T cell repertoires in COVID-19. Study-wide background: The cDNA or gDNA used as material had been derived from T cells, B-cell-depleted T cells, or PBMCs.

In the authors' workflow: It was from reference gene primer amplification that nucleated cell counts were estimated. The data were produced by immunoSEQ multiplex PCR, yet TCRdb's version contains in-frame clones alone and is incomplete. That table is the source of V, J and clone size, and D and trimming were worked out from the DNA. The sample carries a few hundred thousand clones, approximately 90% recorded once. This study enrolled people aged about 18 to 90 from about two dozen US geographic areas. Assignment of participants to cohorts was predicated upon participant-reported clinical history. Unmatched junction bases numbered 10, after V lost 2 bases and J lost 6 bases. Per germline, CDR1 SNHLY and CDR2 FYNNEI. This CDR3 region has 16 residues.

Sequenced: PBMCs or T cells enriched from blood (not recorded which). V and J are TRBV2 and TRBJ2-7; TRBD2 matches at 10 bases. This receptor was taken from a man under 40 who had recovered from COVID-19. The CDR3 loop is CASSESFGAGGREQYF. The CDR3 nucleotides are TGTGCCAGCAGTGAAAGTTTTGGAGCGGGAGGGCGCGAGCAGTACTTC.